One sample yielded the 9 T cell receptor beta chains listed below, sequenced in a study of blood T cell repertoires in COVID-19. Here immunoSEQ multiplex PCR was the method, and the copy in TCRdb shows in-frame clones only, minus some. Of fewer than 250,000 clones in the sample, roughly 90% were seen once. The material sequenced was PBMCs or T cells enriched from blood (not recorded which). Every receptor here comes from a woman between 18 and 29 years old who had recovered from COVID-19.

V gene TRBV5-1 combines with J gene TRBJ2-7, with 7 nucleotides matching TRBD1. V shed 2 bases, J shed 1 base, and the junction held 9 bases outside the gene matches. Per the germline V gene, CDR1 is SGHRS and CDR2 is YFSETQ. CDR3 length: 16 residues. CDR3 in DNA: TGCGCCAGCAGCTTCGCCACGACAGGGATATCCTACGAGCAGTACTTC. It yields the protein CASSFATTGISYEQYF.

The chain combines TRBV5-1 with TRBJ2-7, with a tentative D call TRBD1 (5 bases). This CDR3 has 14 residues. V gave up 0 bases and J gave up 7 bases, with 14 bases separating them. Germline CDR1 is SGHRS and CDR2 is YFSETQ. CDR3 loop: CASSLDGRVWEQYF. CDR3 in DNA: TGCGCCAGCAGCTTGGATGGCAGGGTCTGGGAGCAGTACTTC.

The V gene is TRBV27, the J gene TRBJ1-6; 8 nucleotides align to TRBD1. V lost 3 bases, J lost 10 bases, and 8 bases stayed unmatched. The CDR3 sequence is 15 residues long. The germline gives CDR1 MNHEY, CDR2 SMNVEV (reference sequence). The DNA for the CDR3 is TGTGCCAGCAGTTTCAGGACAGGGTCTGGATCACCCCTCCACTTT. This sequence encodes CASSFRTGSGSPLHF.

V is TRBV7-3 and J is TRBJ1-1; TRBD1 agrees at 10 bases. Germline V gives CDR1 SGHTA, CDR2 FQGTGA. This CDR3 region has 15 residues. Unmatched junction bases numbered 4, after V lost 6 bases and J lost 0 bases. This chain's CDR3 is CASRPGQGVNTEAFF. The CDR3 DNA reads as TGTGCCAGCAGACCCGGACAGGGGGTGAACACTGAAGCTTTCTTT. Variable domain in full (rest from reference TRBV7-3 and TRBJ1-1): GAGVSQTPSNKVTEKGKYVELRCDPISGHTALYWYRQSLGQGPEFLIYFQGTGAADDSGLPNDRFFAVRPEGSVSTLKIQRTERGDSAVYLCASRPGQGVNTEAFFGQGTRLTVV.

Only one count was recorded for this clone. The chain is built from TRBV4-2 and TRBJ1-1, with unresolved D. Germline assignment: CDR1 LGHNA and CDR2 YNFKEQ. Trimming removed 1 base from V and 4 bases from J, with 13 bases in between. This CDR3 is built from 15 residues. The CDR3 sequence: CASSQGAGRATEAFF. The CDR3 coding sequence is TGTGCCAGCAGCCAAGGGGCGGGAAGGGCCACTGAAGCTTTCTTT.

The chain joins TRBV19 to TRBJ2-3; perhaps TRBD1 as D (6 bases). This CDR3 comprises 14 residues. Germline V gives CDR1 LNHDA, CDR2 SQIVND (reference sequence). V lost 5 bases and J lost 6, with 15 bases in between. CDR3 in DNA: TGTGCCAGTAGTCGGGACATCGGAAGGGATACGCAGTATTTT. Translated, it gives CASSRDIGRDTQYF. The full variable domain, its missing parts supplied by reference TRBV19 and TRBJ2-3, is DGGITQSPKYLFRKEGQNVTLSCEQNLNHDAMYWYRQDPGQGLRLIYYSQIVNDFQKGDIAEGYSVSREKKESFPLTVTSAQKNPTAFYLCASSRDIGRDTQYFGPGTRLTVL.

The V and J genes are TRBV2 and TRBJ1-3; a possible D gene is TRBD1 (5 bases). This CDR3 spans 17 amino acids. Looked up from germline, CDR1 is SNHLY and CDR2 is FYNNEI. The V end lost 2 bases, the J end lost 0 bases, and 14 bases lay between the germline ends. CDR3: CASSEQEGEDSGNTIYF. CDR3 sequence (DNA): TGTGCCAGCAGTGAACAGGAAGGGGAGGACTCTGGAAACACCATATATTTT.

The genes are TRBV7-6 and TRBJ1-6; D uncertain. The CDR3 spans 16 residues. CDR1 SGHVS and CDR2 FNYEAQ come from the germline V gene. The ends were cut back, 2 bases at V and 0 bases at J, with 8 bases in the middle. The CDR3 loop is CASSLSGVSYNSPLHF. Written as DNA, the CDR3 is TGTGCCAGCAGCTTATCAGGCGTCTCCTATAATTCACCCCTCCACTTT. Full variable domain (outside the CDR3, taken from reference TRBV7-6 and TRBJ1-6): GAGVSQSPRYKVTKRGQDVALRCDPISGHVSLYWYRQALGQGPEFLTYFNYEAQQDKSGLPNDRFSAERPEGSISTLTIQRTEQRDSAMYRCASSLSGVSYNSPLHFGNGTRLTVT.

For the CDR3, the DNA is TGTGCCAGCAGCCAAGATCTCGCCCCCCTACTAGCGGGGGGGCCGAAAAATAAAGAGACCCAGTACTTC. Its translation: CASSQDLAPLLAGGPKNKETQYF. The chain combines TRBV3-1 (or the pseudogene TRBV3-2) with TRBJ2-5; 13 nucleotides agree with TRBD2. CDR1 and CDR2 (germline): LGHDT, YNNKEL (reference sequence). V shed 0 bases and J 3 bases; nucleotides not matched to a gene: 22. The CDR3 contains 23 residues.